What follows are 20 T cell receptor beta chains derived from one specimen sequenced in a study of T cell clones after liver transplantation. TCRdb's copy holds only in-frame clones and misses some; the assay was immunoSEQ multiplex PCR. In the table there are about 74,000 clones, 75% to 90% of which are singletons. The specimen comprised CD4+ T cells from blood, sampled before liver transplant. All receptors derive from a human donor who received a liver transplant.

In this sample, this clone turned up a few times. The chain links TRBV19 to TRBJ2-1; TRBD1 or TRBD2 may be the D gene (5 bases each). Per germline, CDR1 LNHDA and CDR2 SQIVND (reference sequence). CDR3 length: 16 residues. The germline V and J ends were trimmed by 5 bases and 4 bases, with 18 bases remaining between them. The CDR3 DNA reads as TGTGCCAGTAGTTCCCCAATAGGGACCCTGTACAATGAGCAGTTCTTC. Translated, it gives CASSSPIGTLYNEQFF. The complete variable domain, with remaining parts taken from reference TRBV19 and TRBJ2-1, reads DGGITQSPKYLFRKEGQNVTLSCEQNLNHDAMYWYRQDPGQGLRLIYYSQIVNDFQKGDIAEGYSVSREKKESFPLTVTSAQKNPTAFYLCASSSPIGTLYNEQFFGPGTRLTVL.

V usage is TRBV7-6 and J usage is TRBJ2-3; 8 bases agree with TRBD2. Trimming removed 5 bases from V and 6 bases from J; junction bases left unmatched: 13. CDR3 length: 16 amino acids. CDR1 and CDR2 (germline): SGHVS, FNYEAQ. CDR3 residues: CASSPGGGAGADTQYF. CDR3 bases: TGTGCCAGCAGCCCCGGGGGGGGAGCGGGAGCGGATACGCAGTATTTT.

CDR3 sequence reads: CASSSGGRVYEQYF. As DNA, the CDR3 is TGTGCCAGCAGCTCAGGCGGACGGGTCTACGAGCAGTACTTC. This chain uses TRBV11-3 with TRBJ2-7, with D unclear. This CDR3 comprises 14 residues. Trimming took 4 bases from V and 3 from J, leaving 13 bases between them. The germline V gene encodes CDR1 SGHNT and CDR2 YENEEA.

The genes are TRBV6-6 and TRBJ2-7, with 10 nucleotides matching TRBD2. V dropped 4 bases and J dropped 2; count of bases not matched to a gene: 8. The CDR3 runs 16 residues. Germline V CDR1 and CDR2: MNHNY, SVGAGI (reference sequence). CDR3 in DNA: TGTGCCAGCAGTTCCTTCACTAGCGGGAAGCCCTACGAGCAGTACTTC. Encoded protein: CASSSFTSGKPYEQYF.

The chain combines TRBV5-1 with TRBJ2-5; D is perhaps TRBD1 or TRBD2 (6 bases each). The CDR3 runs to 15 residues. Per the germline V gene, CDR1 is SGHRS and CDR2 is YFSETQ. The germline V and J ends were trimmed by 4 bases and 0 bases, with 13 bases remaining between them. The CDR3 reads CASSGGRGNQETQYF. The CDR3 DNA reads TGCGCCAGCAGCGGGGGGCGAGGGAACCAAGAGACCCAGTACTTC.

This chain uses TRBV7-2 with TRBJ1-2; 7 nucleotides line up with TRBD1. The trim removed 0 bases at V and 7 bases at J, leaving 8 bases unmatched. This CDR3 has 15 residues. Germline assignment: CDR1 SGHTA and CDR2 FQGNSA. The DNA of the CDR3 is TGTGCCAGCAGCTTAGCGGTCCACTCAGGGGGTGGCTACACCTTC. As protein: CASSLAVHSGGGYTF.

This clone is a singleton in its sample. This rearrangement joins TRBV5-6 to TRBJ1-1; D is ambiguous. The V and J ends lost 1 base and 0 bases respectively, with 1 base between them. The germline gives CDR1 SGHDT, CDR2 YYEEEE. CDR3 length equals 12 residues. The CDR3 sequence: CASSLMNTEAFF. The CDR3 DNA reads TGTGCCAGCAGCTTGATGAACACTGAAGCTTTCTTT.

The CDR3 loop is CASSGGLGTNTDTQYF. Here the CDR3 DNA reads TGTGCCAGCAGTGGGGGTCTAGGGACCAACACAGATACGCAGTATTTT. The chain couples TRBV6-1 to TRBJ2-3; the D gene could be TRBD1 or TRBD2 (5 bases each). V lost 4 bases and J lost 2, with 16 bases in between. Germline CDR1 reads MNHNS; CDR2 reads SASEGT. There are 16 residues in the CDR3.

This clone has more than one count but fewer than ten. This chain links TRBV27 with TRBJ2-6; D unresolved. The CDR3 contains 15 residues. Per germline, CDR1 MNHEY and CDR2 SMNVEV (reference sequence). Trimming left V 3 bases short and J 1 base short, with 7 bases between. CDR3 DNA: TGTGCCAGCAGTTTGGCTGCTTCTGGGGCCAACGTCCTGACTTTC. Its protein product is CASSLAASGANVLTF.

The J gene is TRBJ1-2, the V gene TRBV5-1, with D hard to call. Deletions cut 0 bases from V and 5 bases from J, with 11 bases between. Germline CDR1 and CDR2: SGHRS and YFSETQ. There are 14 residues in the CDR3. This CDR3 is CASSLEGSRYGYTF. The CDR3 DNA reads TGCGCCAGCAGCTTGGAGGGCAGCCGTTATGGCTACACCTTC.

This rearrangement joins TRBV7-9 to TRBJ2-6; tentatively, D is TRBD1 (5 bases). The CDR3 covers 17 residues. The germline CDR1 and CDR2 sequences are SEHNR and FQNEAQ (reference sequence). Trimming stripped 1 base from V and 0 bases from J, with 10 bases between. The chain's CDR3 is CASSLGQGYSGANVLTF. CDR3 bases: TGTGCCAGCAGCTTAGGGCAGGGCTACTCTGGGGCCAACGTCCTGACTTTC. Using reference TRBV7-9 and TRBJ2-6 for the parts outside the CDR3, the full variable domain is DTGVSQNPRHKITKRGQNVTFRCDPISEHNRLYWYRQTLGQGPEFLTYFQNEAQLEKSRLLSDRFSAERPKGSFSTLEIQRTEQGDSAMYLCASSLGQGYSGANVLTFGAGSRLTVL.

This clone was seen repeatedly, ten times or more. The rearrangement links TRBV19 to TRBJ1-5, with D uncertain. The germline CDR1 and CDR2 sequences are LNHDA and SQIVND (reference sequence). CDR3 length: 13 amino acids. V lost 5 bases and J lost 4, with 9 bases in between. CDR3 coding DNA: TGTGCCAGTAGTCCAATCCTGAATCAGCCCCAGCATTTT. This translates into CASSPILNQPQHF. Full variable domain (remainder filled in from reference TRBV19 and TRBJ1-5): DGGITQSPKYLFRKEGQNVTLSCEQNLNHDAMYWYRQDPGQGLRLIYYSQIVNDFQKGDIAEGYSVSREKKESFPLTVTSAQKNPTAFYLCASSPILNQPQHFGDGTRLSIL.

CDR3 sequence (DNA): TGCGCCAGCAGCTTGGTCCCCACCGGGAGGGCCACAGATACGCAGTATTTT. Protein: CASSLVPTGRATDTQYF. The chain has TRBV5-1 and TRBJ2-3; 8 bases match TRBD2. The germline CDR1 and CDR2 sequences are SGHRS and YFSETQ. The CDR3 is made up of 17 amino acids. With 0 bases clipped from V and 2 bases from J, the junction kept 8 bases outside the gene matches. The full variable domain, its missing parts supplied by reference TRBV5-1 and TRBJ2-3, is KAGVTQTPRYLIKTRGQQVTLSCSPISGHRSVSWYQQTPGQGLQFLFEYFSETQRNKGNFPGRFSGRQFSNSRSEMNVSTLELGDSALYLCASSLVPTGRATDTQYFGPGTRLTVL.

The rearrangement joins TRBV5-6 to TRBJ2-2; TRBD1 aligns across 8 bases. Trimming cost V 0 bases and J 1 base; bases outside gene matches: 8. The CDR3 sequence is 18 residues long. Germline CDR1 is SGHDT and CDR2 is YYEEEE. CDR3 in amino acids: CASSLAPGQAKNTGELFF. The CDR3 DNA reads as TGTGCCAGCAGCTTGGCTCCGGGACAGGCTAAGAACACCGGGGAGCTGTTTTTT.

V usage is TRBV7-9 and J usage is TRBJ2-5; weak D call: TRBD1 (5 bases). Trimming took off 2 bases at V and 3 bases at J, with 16 bases between the two ends. The CDR3 covers 16 residues. The germline CDR1 and CDR2 sequences are SEHNR and FQNEAQ (reference sequence). CDR3 sequence: CASSLLGRQGEETQYF. As DNA, the CDR3 is TGTGCCAGCAGCTTACTAGGTCGGCAGGGCGAAGAGACCCAGTACTTC.

CDR3 amino acids: CASSLRSDMSSYNSPLHF. DNA for the CDR3: TGTGCCAGCAGTTTAAGGTCTGACATGAGCTCCTATAATTCACCCCTCCACTTT. V is TRBV27 and J is TRBJ1-6; D gene uncertain. Deletions cut 2 bases from V and 0 bases from J, with 14 bases between. The length of the CDR3 is 18 residues. Looked up from germline, CDR1 is MNHEY and CDR2 is SMNVEV (reference sequence).

This chain uses TRBV5-1 with TRBJ2-1; 8 bases match TRBD1. V was pared by 5 bases and J by 0 bases, with 13 bases of the junction left unmatched. This CDR3 region has 18 residues. CDR1 is SGHRS, CDR2 YFSETQ, per germline. CDR3 residues: CASRGTVWGQDSYNEQFF. In nucleotides, the CDR3 is TGCGCCAGCAGGGGTACAGTTTGGGGACAGGACTCCTACAATGAGCAGTTCTTC.

The CDR3 reads CASRTGAREQYF. CDR3 DNA: TGTGCCAGCAGAACAGGGGCTCGCGAGCAGTACTTC. The chain combines TRBV6-5 with TRBJ2-7, with TRBD1 matching over 7 bases. CDR1 is MNHEY, CDR2 SVGAGI, per germline. The CDR3 sequence is 12 residues long. V gave up 6 bases and J gave up 6 bases; unmatched junction bases: 5.

This clone is medium-sized within its sample. The chain links TRBV28 to TRBJ1-2, with a weak D call TRBD1 (5 bases). There are 19 residues in the CDR3. V was pared by 1 base and J by 2 bases, with 23 bases between. Germline V CDR1 and CDR2: MDHEN, SYDVKM. CDR3 DNA: TGTGCCAGCAGTTTATTATTTCACGGACCAAGGGGACGGAACTATGGCTACACCTTC. Its protein product is CASSLLFHGPRGRNYGYTF.

The chain is built from TRBV5-1 and TRBJ2-1; no definite D call. V was clipped by 4 bases and J by 6 bases, with 11 bases between them. This CDR3 is 13 amino acids long. Germline V lookup: CDR1 SGHRS, CDR2 YFSETQ. In nucleotides, the CDR3 is TGCGCCAGCAGCACCGGCCGTGCCAATGAGCAGTTCTTC. Encoded protein: CASSTGRANEQFF. Supplemented by reference TRBV5-1 and TRBJ2-1, the full variable domain reads KAGVTQTPRYLIKTRGQQVTLSCSPISGHRSVSWYQQTPGQGLQFLFEYFSETQRNKGNFPGRFSGRQFSNSRSEMNVSTLELGDSALYLCASSTGRANEQFFGPGTRLTVL.